This paragraph reports one T cell receptor beta chain. What it binds is not known. The data originate from a study of T cell responses to AZD1222 COVID-19 vaccine. J lost 6 bases, V lost 4 bases, and 8 bases had no gene match. Germline CDR1 reads SGHVS; CDR2 reads FNYEAQ. The CDR3 runs to 15 residues. Notes on the study in general: Receipt of two AZD1222 doses was followed by a rise in Spike-specific TCR breadth and depth. At study baseline, merely several AZD1222 recipients were seropositive. Reports indicate that nearly half of spike-specific TCRs are directed at unmutated variant regions. Clonal diversity was possibly underestimated, and white British individuals and females predominated among donors.

The data were produced by immunoSEQ multiplex PCR, yet TCRdb's version contains in-frame clones alone and is incomplete. The sample has 100,000 to 120,000 clones, 88% seen once. Here the sequenced sample was peripheral blood, taken on day 0 of AZD1222 vaccination. The source is an adult in good health. The J gene is TRBJ2-3, the V gene TRBV7-6; TRBD2 matches 9 bases. The chain's CDR3 is CASSSTSGLADTQYF. Written as DNA, the CDR3 is TGTGCCAGCAGCTCGACTAGCGGCTTGGCGGATACGCAGTATTTT.